This T cell receptor (beta chain) was profiled in a study of cytomegalovirus exposure and HLA in healthy donors. Findings of the study overall: The authors excluded some V segments, including TRBV6-2 and TRBV6-3, as indistinguishable. Follow-up analysis later connected one missense variant in DCLRE1C with trimming of TCR beta V- and J-genes.

In the PCR, 60 Vbeta and 13 Jbeta primers were used. The assay was immunoSEQ multiplex PCR, and TCRdb's table has in-frame clones only and misses some. Its clone listing holds 150,000 or so clones. Samples came from healthy bone marrow donors. Donors sampled were nominally healthy, though unrecorded immune exposures were likely. As to this clone: Its antigen is as yet unknown.

The CDR3 runs to 15 residues. Per germline, CDR1 SQVTM and CDR2 ANQGSEA. V lost 1 base and J lost 8, with 18 bases in between. The sequencing input was PBMCs. The chain combines TRBV29-1 with TRBJ2-1; maybe TRBD2 (5 bases). The receptor was isolated from a man under 40 in good health and CMV-seronegative. CDR3 nucleotide sequence: TGCAGCGTTGAAGGTTGGGCTAGCACGGTGTATGAGCAGTTCTTC. Translation gives CSVEGWASTVYEQFF.